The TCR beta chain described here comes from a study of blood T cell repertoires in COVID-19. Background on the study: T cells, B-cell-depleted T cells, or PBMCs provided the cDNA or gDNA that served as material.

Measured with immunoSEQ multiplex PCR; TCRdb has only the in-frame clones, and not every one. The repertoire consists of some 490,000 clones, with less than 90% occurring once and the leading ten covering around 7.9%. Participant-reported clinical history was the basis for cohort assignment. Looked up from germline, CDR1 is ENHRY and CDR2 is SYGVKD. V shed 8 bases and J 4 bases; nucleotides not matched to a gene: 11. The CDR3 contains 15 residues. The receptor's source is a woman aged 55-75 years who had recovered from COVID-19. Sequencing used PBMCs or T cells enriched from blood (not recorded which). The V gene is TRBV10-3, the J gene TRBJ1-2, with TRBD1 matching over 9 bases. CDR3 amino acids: CAILPGTGSAYGYTF. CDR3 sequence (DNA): TGTGCCATCTTACCCGGGACAGGGTCTGCCTATGGCTACACCTTC.